This T cell receptor beta chain was obtained from a study of patients and donors after allogeneic stem cell transplantation. TCRdb itself ran the RT-PCR reads through MiXCR, one entry per CDR3 protein. Of 20,000 or so distinct CDR3 sequences listed, about 5% are singletons. This CDR3 spans 15 amino acids. The germline V gene has CDR1 SGHAT and CDR2 FQDESV (reference sequence). V trimming: 5 bases; J trimming: 2 bases; junction bases outside the gene matches: 7. Ten or more counts support this clonotype. The TCR originated in a human donor who was either an allogeneic HSCT recipient or a stem cell or donor lymphocyte infusion donor (not recorded which). It is not recorded whose cells these are; they may come from a transplant donor. The chain has TRBV11-1 and TRBJ2-5; TRBD1 matches at 8 bases. Sequenced: blood, either unsorted or a sorted T cell fraction (not recorded which). CDR3 sequence reads: CASSNRDRTQETQYF. In nucleotides, the CDR3 is TGTGCCAGCAGCAACCGGGACAGGACACAAGAGACCCAGTACTTC.